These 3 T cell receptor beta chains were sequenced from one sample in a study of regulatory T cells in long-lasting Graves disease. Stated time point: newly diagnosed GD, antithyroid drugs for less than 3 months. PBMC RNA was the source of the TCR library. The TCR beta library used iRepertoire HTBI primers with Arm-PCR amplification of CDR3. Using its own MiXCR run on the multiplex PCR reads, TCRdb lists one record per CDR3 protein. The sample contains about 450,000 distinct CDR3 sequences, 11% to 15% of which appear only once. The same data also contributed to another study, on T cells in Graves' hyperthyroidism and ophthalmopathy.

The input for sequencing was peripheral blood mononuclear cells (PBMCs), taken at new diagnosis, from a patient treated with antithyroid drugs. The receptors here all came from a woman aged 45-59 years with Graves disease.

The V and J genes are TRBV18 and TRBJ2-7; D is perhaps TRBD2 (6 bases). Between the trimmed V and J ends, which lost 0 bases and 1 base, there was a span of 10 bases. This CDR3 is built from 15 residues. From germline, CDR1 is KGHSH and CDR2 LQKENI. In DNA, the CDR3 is TGTGCCAGCTCACCACCAGGTAGCGGATCCTACGAGCAGTACTTC. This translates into CASSPPGSGSYEQYF.

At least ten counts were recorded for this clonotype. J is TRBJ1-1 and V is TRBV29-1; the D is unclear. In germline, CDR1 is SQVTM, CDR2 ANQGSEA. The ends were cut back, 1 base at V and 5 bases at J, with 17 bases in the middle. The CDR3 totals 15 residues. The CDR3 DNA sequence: TGCAGCGTTGAAGCCCCCCGGTCAACTGAGACTGAAGCTTTCTTT. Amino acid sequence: CSVEAPRSTETEAFF.

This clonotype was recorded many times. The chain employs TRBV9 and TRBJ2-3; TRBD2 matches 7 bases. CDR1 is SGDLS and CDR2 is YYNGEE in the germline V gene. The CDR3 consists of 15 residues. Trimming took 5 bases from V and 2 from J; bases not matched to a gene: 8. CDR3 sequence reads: CASSGLSGITDTQYF. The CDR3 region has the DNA TGTGCCAGCAGTGGACTAAGCGGGATCACAGATACGCAGTATTTT.